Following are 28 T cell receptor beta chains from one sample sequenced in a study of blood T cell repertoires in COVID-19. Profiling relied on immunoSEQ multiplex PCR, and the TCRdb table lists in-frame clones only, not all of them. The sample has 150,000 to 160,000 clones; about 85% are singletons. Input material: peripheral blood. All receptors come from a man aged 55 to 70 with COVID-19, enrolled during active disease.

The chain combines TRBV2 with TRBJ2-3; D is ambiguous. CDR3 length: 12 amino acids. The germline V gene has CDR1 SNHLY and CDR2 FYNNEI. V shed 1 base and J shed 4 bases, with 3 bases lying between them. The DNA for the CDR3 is TGTGCCAGCAGTGAAGTAGCAGATACGCAGTATTTT. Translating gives CASSEVADTQYF.

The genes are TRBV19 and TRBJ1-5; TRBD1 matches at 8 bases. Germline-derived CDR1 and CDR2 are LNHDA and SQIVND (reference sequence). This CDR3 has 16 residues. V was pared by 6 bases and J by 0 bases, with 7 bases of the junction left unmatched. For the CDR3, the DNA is TGTGCCAGTAGGGACTCAGGGGGCTTTAGCAATCAGCCCCAGCATTTT. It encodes CASRDSGGFSNQPQHF.

In DNA, the CDR3 is TGTGCCTGGAGTCCCCGGGGAGTAAGTAACTATGGCTACACCTTC. Translation: CAWSPRGVSNYGYTF. V usage is TRBV30 and J usage is TRBJ1-2; D is unresolved. This CDR3 comprises 15 residues. Trimming shortened V by 2 bases and J by 1 base, and 14 bases separated the two germline ends. From germline, CDR1 is GTSNPN and CDR2 SVGIG (reference sequence).

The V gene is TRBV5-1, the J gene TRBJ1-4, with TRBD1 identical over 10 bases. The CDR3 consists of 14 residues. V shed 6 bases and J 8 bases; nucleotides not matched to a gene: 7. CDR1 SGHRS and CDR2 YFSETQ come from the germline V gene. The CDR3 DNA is TGCGCCAGCACTGGGACAGGGGTTGAGGAAAAACTGTTTTTT. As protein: CASTGTGVEEKLFF.

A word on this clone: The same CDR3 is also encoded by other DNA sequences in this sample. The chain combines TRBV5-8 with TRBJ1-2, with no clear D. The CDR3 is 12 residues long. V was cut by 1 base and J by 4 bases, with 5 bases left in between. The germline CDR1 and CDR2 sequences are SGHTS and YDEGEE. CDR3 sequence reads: CASSLSGYGYTF. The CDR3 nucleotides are TGTGCCAGCAGCTTGAGCGGCTATGGCTACACCTTC.

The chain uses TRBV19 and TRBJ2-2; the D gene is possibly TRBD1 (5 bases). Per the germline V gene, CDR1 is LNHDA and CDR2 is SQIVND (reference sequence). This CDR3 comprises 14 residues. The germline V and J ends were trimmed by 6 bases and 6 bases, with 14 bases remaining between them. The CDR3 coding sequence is TGTGCCAGTAGGCTGGACATTCGATCCGGGGAGCTGTTTTTT. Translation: CASRLDIRSGELFF.

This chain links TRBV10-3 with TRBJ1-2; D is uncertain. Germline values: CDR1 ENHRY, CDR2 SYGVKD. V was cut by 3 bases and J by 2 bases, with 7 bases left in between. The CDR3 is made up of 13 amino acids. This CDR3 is CAISDRLNYGYTF. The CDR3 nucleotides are TGTGCCATCAGTGATCGACTGAACTATGGCTACACCTTC.

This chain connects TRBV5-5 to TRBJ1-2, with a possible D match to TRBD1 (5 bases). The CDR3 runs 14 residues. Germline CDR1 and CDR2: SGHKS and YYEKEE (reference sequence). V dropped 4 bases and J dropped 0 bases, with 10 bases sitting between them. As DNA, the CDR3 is TGTGCCAGCAGCCCACAGGCGGCTAACTATGGCTACACCTTC. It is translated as CASSPQAANYGYTF.

The CDR3 nucleotides read TGTGCCAGCAGCCAAGGGATTCAACAGGGGGGAAAACTGTTTTTT. Translated, it gives CASSQGIQQGGKLFF. The J gene is TRBJ1-4, the V gene TRBV14; 8 nucleotides agree with TRBD1. Germline CDR1 is SGHDN and CDR2 is FVKESK. The junction had 8 bases not matched to a gene; V was cut back by 1 base and J by 10 bases. CDR3 size: 15 residues.

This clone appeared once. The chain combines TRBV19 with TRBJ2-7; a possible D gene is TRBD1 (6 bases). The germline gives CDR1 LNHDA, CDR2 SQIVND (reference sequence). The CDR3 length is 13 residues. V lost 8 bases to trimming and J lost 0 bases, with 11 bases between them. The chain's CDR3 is CASRDRNSYEQYF. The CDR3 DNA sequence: TGTGCCAGTCGAGACAGGAACTCCTACGAGCAGTACTTC.

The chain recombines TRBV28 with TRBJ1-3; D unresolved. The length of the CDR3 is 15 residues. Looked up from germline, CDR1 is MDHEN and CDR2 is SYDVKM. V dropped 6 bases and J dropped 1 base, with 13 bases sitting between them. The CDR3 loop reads CASSPNGISGNTIYF. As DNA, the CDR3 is TGTGCCAGCAGCCCAAACGGGATTTCTGGAAACACCATATATTTT.

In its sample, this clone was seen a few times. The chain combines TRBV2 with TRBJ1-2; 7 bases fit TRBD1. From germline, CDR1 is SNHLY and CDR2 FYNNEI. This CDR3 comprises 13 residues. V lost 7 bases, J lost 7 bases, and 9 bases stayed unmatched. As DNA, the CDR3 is TGTGCCAGCACCGGGACAGTCTATGGTGGCTACACCTTC. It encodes CASTGTVYGGYTF.

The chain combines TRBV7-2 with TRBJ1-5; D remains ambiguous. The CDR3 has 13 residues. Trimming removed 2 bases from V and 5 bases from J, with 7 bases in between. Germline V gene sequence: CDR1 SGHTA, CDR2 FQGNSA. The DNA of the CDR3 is TGTGCCAGCAGCTTATGGAGGGATCAGCCCCAGCATTTT. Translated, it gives CASSLWRDQPQHF.

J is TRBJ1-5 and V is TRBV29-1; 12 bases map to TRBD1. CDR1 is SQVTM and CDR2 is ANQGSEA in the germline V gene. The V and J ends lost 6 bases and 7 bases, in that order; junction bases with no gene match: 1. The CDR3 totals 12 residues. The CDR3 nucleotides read TGCAGCGTCGGGACAGGGGGCCAGCCCCAGCATTTT. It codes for CSVGTGGQPQHF.

The CDR3 spells CASSQVGGDSPLHF. The CDR3 DNA reads as TGCGCCAGCAGCCAAGTGGGAGGGGACTCACCCCTCCACTTT. V and J are TRBV4-3 and TRBJ1-6; D is perhaps TRBD1 (5 bases). V dropped 1 base and J dropped 10 bases, with 11 bases sitting between them. Per germline, CDR1 LGHNA and CDR2 YSLEER. CDR3 size: 14 residues.

The CDR3 sequence is CASSSDPGYEQYF. CDR3 nucleotides: TGTGCCAGCAGCTCCGACCCAGGGTACGAGCAGTACTTC. This sequence joins TRBV11-1 and TRBJ2-7, with D possibly TRBD1 on 5 matching bases. This CDR3 is built from 13 residues. The germline V gene encodes CDR1 SGHAT and CDR2 FQDESV (reference sequence). The V and J ends lost 4 bases and 4 bases respectively, with 11 bases between them.

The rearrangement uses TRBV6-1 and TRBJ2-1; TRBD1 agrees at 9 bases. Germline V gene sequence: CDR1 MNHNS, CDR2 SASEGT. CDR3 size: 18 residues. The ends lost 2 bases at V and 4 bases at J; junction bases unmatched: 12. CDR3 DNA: TGTGCCAGCAGTGAATCCGGACAGGGGTCCCTCTCGTACAATGAGCAGTTCTTC. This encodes CASSESGQGSLSYNEQFF.

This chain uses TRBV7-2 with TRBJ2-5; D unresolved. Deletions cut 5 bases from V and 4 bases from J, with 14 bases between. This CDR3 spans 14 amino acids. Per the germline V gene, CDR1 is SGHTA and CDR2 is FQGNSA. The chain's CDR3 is CASSAPRFGETQYF. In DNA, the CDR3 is TGTGCCAGCAGCGCTCCTAGATTCGGAGAGACCCAGTACTTC. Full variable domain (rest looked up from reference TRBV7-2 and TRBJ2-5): GAGVSQSPSNKVTEKGKDVELRCDPISGHTALYWYRQSLGQGLEFLIYFQGNSAPDKSGLPSDRFSAERTGGSVSTLTIQRTQQEDSAVYLCASSAPRFGETQYFGPGTRLLVL.

CDR3 nucleotide sequence: TGCGCCAGCAGCCACCGGGCCGCAGGGGACAATGAGCAGTTCTTC. This sequence encodes CASSHRAAGDNEQFF. The genes are TRBV4-3 and TRBJ2-1; possible D gene TRBD1, 6 bases. The germline V and J ends were trimmed by 3 bases and 5 bases, with 14 bases remaining between them. CDR3 length: 15 residues. Looked up from germline, CDR1 is LGHNA and CDR2 is YSLEER.

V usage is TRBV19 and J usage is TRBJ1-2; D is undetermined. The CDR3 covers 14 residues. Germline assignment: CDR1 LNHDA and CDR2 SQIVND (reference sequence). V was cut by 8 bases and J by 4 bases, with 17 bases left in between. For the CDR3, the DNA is TGTGCCAGTTCTATGGGGAGGTCTGGCTATGGCTACACCTTC. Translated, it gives CASSMGRSGYGYTF.

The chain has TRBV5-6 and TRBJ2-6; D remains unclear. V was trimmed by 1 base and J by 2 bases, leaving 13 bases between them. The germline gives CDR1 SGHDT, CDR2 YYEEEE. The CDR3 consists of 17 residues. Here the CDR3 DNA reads TGTGCCAGCAGCTTGACAGCTTTAATACCTGGGGCCAACGTCCTGACTTTC. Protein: CASSLTALIPGANVLTF.

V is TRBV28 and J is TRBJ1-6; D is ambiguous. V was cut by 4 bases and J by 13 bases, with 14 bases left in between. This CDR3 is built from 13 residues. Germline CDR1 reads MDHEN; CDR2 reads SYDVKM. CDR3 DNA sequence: TGTGCCAGCAGTTCCCTGGGCCCTCGCCCCCTCCACTTT. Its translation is CASSSLGPRPLHF.

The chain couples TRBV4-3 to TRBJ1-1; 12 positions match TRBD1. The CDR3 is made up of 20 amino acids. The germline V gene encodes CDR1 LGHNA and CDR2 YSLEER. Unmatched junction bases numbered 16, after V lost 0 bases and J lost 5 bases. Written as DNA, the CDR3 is TGCGCCAGCAGCCAAGATATGGTAGGGGGGACAGGGGGCGCGGGGACTGAAGCTTTCTTT. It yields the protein CASSQDMVGGTGGAGTEAFF.

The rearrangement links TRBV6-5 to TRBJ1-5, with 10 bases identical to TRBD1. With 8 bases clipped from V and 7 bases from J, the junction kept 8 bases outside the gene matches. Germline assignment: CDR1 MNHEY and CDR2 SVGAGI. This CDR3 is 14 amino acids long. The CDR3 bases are TGTGCCAGCCGGGGACAGGGGATGGGCCAGCCCCAGCATTTT. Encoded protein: CASRGQGMGQPQHF.

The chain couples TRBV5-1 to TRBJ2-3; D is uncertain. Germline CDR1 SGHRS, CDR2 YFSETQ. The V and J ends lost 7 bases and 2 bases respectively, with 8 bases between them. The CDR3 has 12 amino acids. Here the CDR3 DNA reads TGCGCCAGCGCCCTAGACACAGATACGCAGTATTTT. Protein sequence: CASALDTDTQYF.

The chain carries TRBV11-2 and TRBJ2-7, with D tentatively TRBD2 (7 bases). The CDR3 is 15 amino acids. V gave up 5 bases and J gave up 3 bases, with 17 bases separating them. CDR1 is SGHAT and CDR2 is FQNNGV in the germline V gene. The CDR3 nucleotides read TGTGCCAGCAGCCCAGGTCTAGGGGGGGTCTACGAGCAGTACTTC. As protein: CASSPGLGGVYEQYF.

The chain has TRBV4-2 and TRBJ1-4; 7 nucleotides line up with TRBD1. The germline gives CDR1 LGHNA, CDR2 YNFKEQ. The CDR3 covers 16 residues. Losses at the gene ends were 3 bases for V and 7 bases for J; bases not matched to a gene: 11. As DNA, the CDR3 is TGTGCCAGCAGCCAGAGCCCGAGGGGGCATGGTGAAAAACTGTTTTTT. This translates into CASSQSPRGHGEKLFF.

In DNA, the CDR3 is TGTGCCAGCAGACAACAGGGGGCAAGTAATCAGCCCCAGCATTTT. Translating it yields CASRQQGASNQPQHF. The chain employs TRBV28 and TRBJ1-5, with TRBD1 identical over 9 bases. Trimming cost V 6 bases and J 4 bases; bases outside gene matches: 7. The CDR3 runs to 15 residues. The germline gives CDR1 MDHEN, CDR2 SYDVKM.